What follows are 7 T cell receptor beta chains derived from one specimen sequenced in a study of beta chain features in type 1 diabetes. Reverse transcription of all isolated RNA meant that expressed TCRB transcripts were sequenced. The method was immunoSEQ multiplex PCR; TCRdb's version includes in-frame clones alone and lacks a portion of them. The sample records some 400,000 clones, about 15% being singletons. Input material: naive CD4+ T cells from blood. The receptors were gathered from a young woman in good health.

This clone was seen a few times. This chain joins TRBV11-3 and TRBJ2-1; 7 bases line up with TRBD1. V lost 6 bases, J lost 8 bases, and 7 bases stayed unmatched. This CDR3 contains 13 residues. From germline, CDR1 is SGHNT and CDR2 YENEEA. The CDR3 sequence: CASRATGIDEQFF. The CDR3, as DNA: TGTGCCAGCAGAGCGACAGGGATAGATGAGCAGTTCTTC. Drawing the rest from reference TRBV11-3 and TRBJ2-1, the complete variable domain is EAGVVQSPRYKIIEKKQPVAFWCNPISGHNTLYWYLQNLGQGPELLIRYENEEAVDDSQLPKDRFSAERLKGVDSTLKIQPAELGDSAVYLCASRATGIDEQFFGPGTRLTVL.

The CDR3 reads CASSSITGVGGYTF. The CDR3 nucleotides read TGTGCCAGCAGCTCCATTACAGGGGTAGGAGGCTACACCTTC. This chain joins TRBV5-6 and TRBJ1-2; 7 nucleotides align to TRBD1. The CDR3 consists of 14 residues. Germline CDR1 reads SGHDT; CDR2 reads YYEEEE. V was clipped by 3 bases and J by 8 bases; unmatched bases: 10.

This clone has a handful of counts. The chain combines TRBV5-6 with TRBJ2-3, with 7 positions matching TRBD2. CDR3 length: 15 residues. After removal of 1 base from V and 2 bases from J, the junction contained 4 bases not matched to a gene. Germline CDR1 is SGHDT and CDR2 is YYEEEE. In DNA form, the CDR3 reads TGTGCCAGCAGCTTGAAGCGGGGACCCACAGATACGCAGTATTTT. Protein: CASSLKRGPTDTQYF.

The chain employs TRBV20-1 and TRBJ1-1, with D possibly being TRBD1 (6 bases). The length of the CDR3 is 11 residues. CDR1 is DFQATT and CDR2 is SNEGSKA in the germline V gene (reference sequence). The CDR3 region has the DNA TGCAGCGGGACACCTAACACTGAAGCTTTCTTT. It translates to CSGTPNTEAFF.

The rearrangement uses TRBV28 and TRBJ2-3, with D possibly being TRBD2 (5 bases). This CDR3 contains 15 residues. V dropped 6 bases and J dropped 5 bases, with 18 bases sitting between them. Germline CDR1 and CDR2: MDHEN and SYDVKM. CDR3 protein: CASRAGGSVGDTQYF. The CDR3 DNA reads TGTGCCAGCAGGGCGGGTGGGAGCGTTGGAGATACGCAGTATTTT.

V gene TRBV27 combines with J gene TRBJ2-5; 7 bases match TRBD1. The length of the CDR3 is 15 residues. V lost 6 bases to trimming and J lost 4 bases; unmatched junction nucleotides: 11. CDR1 is MNHEY and CDR2 is SMNVEV in the germline V gene (reference sequence). CDR3 loop: CASRDTGVRAETQYF. DNA for the CDR3: TGTGCCAGCAGAGACACAGGGGTCCGCGCAGAGACCCAGTACTTC.

The chain carries TRBV28 and TRBJ1-2; no clear D. Germline CDR1 and CDR2: MDHEN and SYDVKM. V was shortened by 6 bases and J by 7 bases, with 18 bases between the two germline ends. The CDR3 contains 14 residues. CDR3 residues: CASRTTLEASGYTF. In DNA, the CDR3 is TGTGCCAGCAGGACTACCCTCGAGGCCAGTGGCTACACCTTC.